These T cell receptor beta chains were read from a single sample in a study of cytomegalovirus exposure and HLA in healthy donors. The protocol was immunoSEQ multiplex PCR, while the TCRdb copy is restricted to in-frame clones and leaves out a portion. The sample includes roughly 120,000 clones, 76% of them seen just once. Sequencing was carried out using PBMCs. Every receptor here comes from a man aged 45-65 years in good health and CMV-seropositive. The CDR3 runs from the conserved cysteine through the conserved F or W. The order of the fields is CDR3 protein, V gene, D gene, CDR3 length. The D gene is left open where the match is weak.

cdr3_aa: CASSLGFAGINGYTF
v_call: TRBV7-2
d_call: .
cdr3_length: 15

cdr3_aa: CASSYTGGDNYGYTF
v_call: TRBV7-2
d_call: TRBD1
cdr3_length: 15

cdr3_aa: CASSPMSGSGNTIYF
v_call: TRBV18
d_call: .
cdr3_length: 15

cdr3_aa: CASSVQGNTEAFF
v_call: TRBV2
d_call: .
cdr3_length: 13

cdr3_aa: CASSLSGGEGEQYF
v_call: TRBV28
d_call: TRBD2
cdr3_length: 14

cdr3_aa: CASSVLLGGGRNTEAFF
v_call: TRBV9
d_call: .
cdr3_length: 17

cdr3_aa: CASSEGGAHEQFF
v_call: TRBV6-4
d_call: .
cdr3_length: 13

cdr3_aa: CASSATDNQPQHF
v_call: TRBV9
d_call: .
cdr3_length: 13

cdr3_aa: CSVVLLAGGAYNEQFF
v_call: TRBV29-1
d_call: TRBD2
cdr3_length: 16

cdr3_aa: CASSQSGGHQAFF
v_call: TRBV16
d_call: .
cdr3_length: 13

cdr3_aa: CASSSPGQGAYGYTF
v_call: TRBV27
d_call: TRBD1
cdr3_length: 15

cdr3_aa: CASSPTIYSRSVYEQYF
v_call: TRBV10-2
d_call: .
cdr3_length: 17

cdr3_aa: CSVEDRLARWETQYF
v_call: TRBV29-1
d_call: .
cdr3_length: 15